This T cell receptor beta chain was captured in a study of blood T cell repertoires in COVID-19. For the study at large: The study drew acute and convalescent COVID-19 samples from the United States, Italy and Spain. Sample material is recorded as cDNA or gDNA derived from T cells, B-cell-depleted T cells, or PBMCs.

Germline CDR1 and CDR2: LGHNA and YSLEER. The CDR3 contains 13 residues. V was shortened by 1 base and J by 10 bases, with 8 bases between the two germline ends. Original methodology: Estimated nucleated cell counts came from reference gene primer amplification. Produced via immunoSEQ multiplex PCR; TCRdb's table is partial and in-frame only. The DNA was the basis for D and trimming; V, J and clone size are from that table. Seen here are around 100,000 clones, roughly 90% observed once, and the top ten hold more than 5%. The sequence was obtained from a man aged 55 to 70 with COVID-19, enrolled during active disease. This sequence joins TRBV4-3 and TRBJ1-6; no reliable D call. The sample taken for sequencing was peripheral blood. For the CDR3, the DNA is TGCGCCAGCAGCCAAGGGTGGAGATCACCCCTCCACTTT. Translating gives CASSQGWRSPLHF.